This passage covers 12 T cell receptor beta chains from one sample sequenced in a study of cytomegalovirus exposure and HLA in healthy donors. Vbeta (60) and Jbeta (13) primers were used in the PCR. The assay was immunoSEQ multiplex PCR, and TCRdb's table has in-frame clones only and misses some. The sample holds about 160,000 clones, 65% to 90% seen once. Sequencing was performed on PBMCs. The origin of the receptors is a woman under 30 in good health and CMV-seronegative.

This clone was observed a few times. The chain carries TRBV19 and TRBJ1-1, with 8 bases that match TRBD1. V dropped 4 bases and J dropped 6; count of bases not matched to a gene: 1. The CDR3 has 12 amino acids. Germline CDR1 and CDR2: LNHDA and SQIVND (reference sequence). The CDR3 sequence is CASSKQGAEAFF. In DNA, the CDR3 is TGTGCCAGTAGTAAACAGGGGGCTGAAGCTTTCTTT.

This clone was detected only a few times. The chain joins TRBV2 to TRBJ1-1; perhaps TRBD1 as D (5 bases). The germline V gene has CDR1 SNHLY and CDR2 FYNNEI. CDR3 length: 14 amino acids. V lost 4 bases and J lost 8, with 17 bases in between. The CDR3 spells CASSGDPTGPEAFF. Here the CDR3 DNA reads TGTGCCAGCAGTGGAGACCCAACAGGCCCCGAAGCTTTCTTT.

The chain employs TRBV27 and TRBJ2-4, with D possibly being TRBD2 (6 bases). The V gene lost 6 bases and the J gene lost 0 bases, with 15 bases spanning the gap. The germline V gene encodes CDR1 MNHEY and CDR2 SMNVEV (reference sequence). This CDR3 has 16 amino acids. The CDR3 is CASRPARGIAKNIQYF. The CDR3 coding sequence is TGTGCCAGCAGGCCAGCCCGGGGGATAGCCAAAAACATTCAGTACTTC.

This chain joins TRBV2 and TRBJ2-6, with a possible D match to TRBD2 (5 bases). CDR1 is SNHLY and CDR2 is FYNNEI in the germline V gene. This CDR3 comprises 14 residues. V was trimmed by 10 bases and J by 0 bases, leaving 10 bases between them. The CDR3 DNA is TGTGCCACCGGACTTTCCTCTGGGGCCAACGTCCTGACTTTC. Translating it yields CATGLSSGANVLTF.

This chain joins TRBV11-2 and TRBJ2-3; D call uncertain. Germline values: CDR1 SGHAT, CDR2 FQNNGV. This CDR3 contains 14 residues. V was pared by 6 bases and J by 4 bases, with 14 bases between. CDR3 nucleotides: TGTGCCAGCAGAGCCGCGTCCGTCCCAGATACGCAGTATTTT. The encoded protein is CASRAASVPDTQYF.

The V gene is TRBV6-6, the J gene TRBJ1-1; 9 bases are shared with TRBD1. This CDR3 is 14 amino acids long. Germline trimming cut 5 bases from V and 4 bases from J; bases unmatched to any gene: 5. Per the germline V gene, CDR1 is MNHNY and CDR2 is SVGAGI (reference sequence). The CDR3 nucleotides read TGTGCCAGCAGTAAACAGGGGGCGCGCACTGAAGCTTTCTTT. Its translation is CASSKQGARTEAFF.

The J gene is TRBJ2-4, the V gene TRBV29-1; 7 positions agree with TRBD1. The CDR3 sequence is 15 residues long. V trimming: 5 bases; J trimming: 0 bases; junction bases outside the gene matches: 7. Germline loops: CDR1 SQVTM, CDR2 ANQGSEA. CDR3 coding DNA: TGCAGCGTTTTGACAGGGCGACTAGCCAAAAACATTCAGTACTTC. It translates to CSVLTGRLAKNIQYF.

The chain has TRBV28 and TRBJ2-7, with a tentative D call TRBD1 (6 bases). Germline CDR1 and CDR2: MDHEN and SYDVKM. This CDR3 spans 13 amino acids. Deletions cut 6 bases from V and 0 bases from J, with 9 bases between. This CDR3 reads CASRDSGSYEQYF. CDR3 nucleotides: TGTGCCAGCAGGGACAGCGGCTCCTACGAGCAGTACTTC. The variable domain in full, completed from reference TRBV28 and TRBJ2-7, reads DVKVTQSSRYLVKRTGEKVFLECVQDMDHENMFWYRQDPGLGLRLIYFSYDVKMKEKGDIPEGYSVSREKKERFSLILESASTNQTSMYLCASRDSGSYEQYFGPGTRLTVT.

V usage is TRBV2 and J usage is TRBJ1-1; maybe TRBD1 (5 bases). The CDR3 has 13 amino acids. Trimming shortened V by 7 bases and J by 6 bases, and 15 bases separated the two germline ends. Per germline, CDR1 SNHLY and CDR2 FYNNEI. The CDR3 loop reads CASNVGQGAEAFF. The CDR3 coding sequence is TGTGCCAGCAACGTGGGGCAGGGCGCTGAAGCTTTCTTT.

The chain combines TRBV18 with TRBJ1-4; TRBD1 matches at 9 bases. J was trimmed by 7 bases and V by 3 bases; bases with no gene match: 9. The CDR3 totals 16 residues. The germline CDR1 and CDR2 sequences are KGHSH and LQKENI. CDR3 in amino acids: CASSPQPGQGVEKLFF. The CDR3 coding sequence is TGTGCCAGCTCACCTCAACCGGGACAGGGTGTTGAAAAACTGTTTTTT. The whole variable domain, remainder taken from reference TRBV18 and TRBJ1-4, is NAGVMQNPRHLVRRRGQEARLRCSPMKGHSHVYWYRQLPEEGLKFMVYLQKENIIDESGMPKERFSAEFPKEGPSILRIQQVVRGDSAAYFCASSPQPGQGVEKLFFGSGTQLSVL.

The chain couples TRBV7-9 to TRBJ1-1; D might be TRBD1 (6 bases). Germline values: CDR1 SEHNR, CDR2 FQNEAQ (reference sequence). Trimming cost V 5 bases and J 0 bases, with 10 bases left between them. The CDR3 has 14 residues. The CDR3: CASSERTVNTEAFF. The CDR3, as DNA: TGTGCCAGCAGCGAGAGGACAGTGAACACTGAAGCTTTCTTT. The full variable domain, completed using reference TRBV7-9 and TRBJ1-1, is DTGVSQNPRHKITKRGQNVTFRCDPISEHNRLYWYRQTLGQGPEFLTYFQNEAQLEKSRLLSDRFSAERPKGSFSTLEIQRTEQGDSAMYLCASSERTVNTEAFFGQGTRLTVV.

This chain uses TRBV18 with TRBJ1-4, with TRBD1 matching 7 bases. This CDR3 comprises 16 residues. J lost 6 bases, V lost 1 base, and 8 bases had no gene match. Per the germline V gene, CDR1 is KGHSH and CDR2 is LQKENI. In DNA, the CDR3 is TGTGCCAGCTCACCACTCGATCCCGGGACAGATGAAAAACTGTTTTTT. Residues: CASSPLDPGTDEKLFF.